Following are 8 T cell receptor beta chains from one sample sequenced in a study of blood T cell repertoires in COVID-19. Assay used: immunoSEQ multiplex PCR; TCRdb lists only in-frame clones, some missing. The sample gives 180,000 or so clones, around 85% of which show up once; about 9.1% is in the top ten. The sample was peripheral blood. All receptors come from an elderly woman with acute or convalescent COVID-19.

The chain is built from TRBV6-2 or TRBV6-3 and TRBJ2-1, with TRBD2 matching over 9 bases. The CDR3 totals 16 residues. CDR1 and CDR2 (germline): MNHEY, SVGEGT. Unmatched junction bases numbered 8, after V lost 4 bases and J lost 4 bases. The CDR3 sequence is CASSSLSGGNYNEQFF. In DNA form, the CDR3 reads TGTGCCAGCAGTTCCCTTAGCGGGGGCAATTACAATGAGCAGTTCTTC.

For this clone: The junction departs from the called germline gene at one end, perhaps through a read error. The chain joins TRBV7-8 to TRBJ1-4, with D unclear. CDR1 SGHVS and CDR2 FQNEAQ come from the germline V gene. The CDR3 consists of 15 residues. CDR3 sequence: CASSFSGPTNEKLFF. The CDR3 nucleotides read TGTGCCAGCAGCTTTTCAGGCCCAACGAATGAAAAACTGTTTTTT.

This chain links TRBV21-1 with TRBJ2-1; TRBD2 is the table's D call, not checked against the DNA. TRBV21-1 is assigned pseudogene status. This CDR3 has 17 amino acids. CDR3 DNA: TGTGCCGGAACTAGCGGGAGCCCTCTTAGCTCCTACAATGAGCAGTTCTTC. This sequence encodes CAGTSGSPLSSYNEQFF.

The chain employs TRBV5-1 and TRBJ1-1; a possible D gene is TRBD1 (6 bases). Trimming left V 3 bases short and J 0 bases short, with 9 bases between. The CDR3 runs to 14 residues. From germline, CDR1 is SGHRS and CDR2 YFSETQ. The CDR3 DNA reads as TGCGCCAGCAGCTCGGACAGCATGAACACTGAAGCTTTCTTT. It yields the protein CASSSDSMNTEAFF.

The CDR3 protein is CASSPPTGATLAKNIQYF. CDR3 nucleotide sequence: TGTGCCAGCTCACCACCGACAGGGGCCACACTAGCCAAAAACATTCAGTACTTC. The chain joins TRBV18 to TRBJ2-4; 8 nucleotides line up with TRBD1. The V gene end was trimmed by 0 bases and the J gene end by 0 bases; junction bases not matched to a gene: 7. The length of the CDR3 is 18 residues. Germline CDR1 is KGHSH and CDR2 is LQKENI.

The chain joins TRBV19 to TRBJ2-6; 7 nucleotides agree with TRBD1. There are 14 residues in the CDR3. Germline CDR1 LNHDA, CDR2 SQIVND (reference sequence). V trimming: 6 bases; J trimming: 6 bases; junction bases outside the gene matches: 5. The CDR3 bases are TGTGCCAGTAGGTTGACAGGGATGGCCAACGTCCTGACTTTC. The encoded protein is CASRLTGMANVLTF.

This clone was counted a single time. V gene TRBV5-6 combines with J gene TRBJ1-1; tentatively, D is TRBD1 (5 bases). The length of the CDR3 is 18 residues. Per the germline V gene, CDR1 is SGHDT and CDR2 is YYEEEE. V lost 3 bases and J lost 4, with 25 bases in between. The CDR3 reads CASSSTWMGEGRITEAFF. The DNA for the CDR3 is TGTGCCAGCAGCTCTACTTGGATGGGGGAGGGCAGAATCACTGAAGCTTTCTTT.

V gene TRBV19 combines with J gene TRBJ1-6; 9 bases line up with TRBD1. Germline lookup yields CDR1 LNHDA and CDR2 SQIVND (reference sequence). V trimming: 6 bases; J trimming: 7 bases; junction bases outside the gene matches: 10. The CDR3 totals 16 residues. Written as DNA, the CDR3 is TGTGCCAGTAGACGGAGGGACAGGGTCCTAAATTCACCCCTCCACTTT. This sequence encodes CASRRRDRVLNSPLHF. Combining the CDR3 with reference TRBV19 and TRBJ1-6 gives the whole variable domain DGGITQSPKYLFRKEGQNVTLSCEQNLNHDAMYWYRQDPGQGLRLIYYSQIVNDFQKGDIAEGYSVSREKKESFPLTVTSAQKNPTAFYLCASRRRDRVLNSPLHFGNGTRLTVT.